This T cell receptor beta chain appears in the sequencing data of a study of blood T cell repertoires in COVID-19. Overall study: In each case, the material was cDNA or gDNA derived from T cells, B-cell-depleted T cells, or PBMCs.

Patients from Seattle were sampled longitudinally, starting during active infection. CDR1 is SGHDT and CDR2 is YYEEEE in the germline V gene. The CDR3 runs to 15 residues. The V gene lost 3 bases and the J gene lost 4 bases, with 16 bases spanning the gap. Only in-frame clones appear in the TCRdb table, and some are missing; sequencing was by immunoSEQ multiplex PCR. Of approximately 530,000 clones listed, around 90% are singletons. The sample comprised peripheral blood. The clonotype was recovered from a woman aged 45 to 65 with COVID-19, enrolled during active disease. The V call is TRBV5-6, the J call TRBJ1-1; D may be TRBD1 (6 bases). DNA for the CDR3: TGTGCCAGCAGCTGGAACAGGGAGTTCGGCACTGAAGCTTTCTTT. Its translation: CASSWNREFGTEAFF.